The 13 T cell receptor beta chains listed next were all sequenced from one sample in a study of blood T cell repertoires in COVID-19. TCRdb's copy holds only in-frame clones and misses some; the assay was immunoSEQ multiplex PCR. Here the sample spans hundreds of thousands of clones, more than 75% being singletons. Material: peripheral blood. The receptors come from a woman aged 50 to 60 who had recovered from COVID-19.

This clone has a single count. The genes are TRBV28 and TRBJ2-7; 7 bases agree with TRBD1. Losses at the gene ends were 6 bases for V and 3 bases for J; bases not matched to a gene: 8. Germline CDR1 MDHEN, CDR2 SYDVKM. CDR3 size: 14 residues. DNA of the CDR3: TGTGCCAGCAGGGCCGGGACAGCGATCTACGAGCAGTACTTC. Amino acids: CASRAGTAIYEQYF. The variable domain in full, completed from reference TRBV28 and TRBJ2-7, reads DVKVTQSSRYLVKRTGEKVFLECVQDMDHENMFWYRQDPGLGLRLIYFSYDVKMKEKGDIPEGYSVSREKKERFSLILESASTNQTSMYLCASRAGTAIYEQYFGPGTRLTVT.

V and J are TRBV4-2 and TRBJ2-7, with 14 bases matching TRBD2. The CDR3 sequence is 15 residues long. V gave up 5 bases and J gave up 3 bases; unmatched junction bases: 3. Per germline, CDR1 LGHNA and CDR2 YNFKEQ. The CDR3 region is CASSYGTSGSYEQYF. Written as DNA, the CDR3 is TGTGCCAGCAGCTACGGGACTAGCGGGAGCTACGAGCAGTACTTC.

The chain uses TRBV21-1 and TRBJ1-3; no check of the table's D call, TRBD1, against the DNA was made. TRBV21-1 counts as a pseudogene. The CDR3 totals 16 residues. The CDR3 region is CASKGGYLGVGNTIYF. CDR3 coding DNA: TGTGCCAGCAAAGGGGGTTACCTCGGAGTGGGAAACACCATATATTTT.

The chain uses TRBV11-2 and TRBJ1-1, with D tentatively TRBD1 (5 bases). The V end lost 1 base, the J end lost 5 bases, and 17 bases lay between the germline ends. The CDR3 sequence is 16 residues long. Germline CDR1 reads SGHAT; CDR2 reads FQNNGV. In DNA form, the CDR3 reads TGTGCCAGCAGCTTAGGGTATCGGGGGTCTGGGACTGAAGCTTTCTTT. Amino acids: CASSLGYRGSGTEAFF. Looking up the rest from reference TRBV11-2 and TRBJ1-1 gives the full variable domain: EAGVAQSPRYKIIEKRQSVAFWCNPISGHATLYWYQQILGQGPKLLIQFQNNGVVDDSQLPKDRFSAERLKGVDSTLKIQPAKLEDSAVYLCASSLGYRGSGTEAFFGQGTRLTVV.

V usage is TRBV11-2 and J usage is TRBJ1-6; 7 bases match TRBD1. V was pared by 2 bases and J by 6 bases, with 4 bases of the junction left unmatched. This CDR3 contains 15 residues. CDR1 and CDR2 from the germline V gene are SGHAT and FQNNGV. For the CDR3, the DNA is TGTGCCAGCAGCTTACGGGGACAGACTAATTCACCCCTCCACTTT. The encoded protein is CASSLRGQTNSPLHF. The full variable domain, completed using reference TRBV11-2 and TRBJ1-6, is EAGVAQSPRYKIIEKRQSVAFWCNPISGHATLYWYQQILGQGPKLLIQFQNNGVVDDSQLPKDRFSAERLKGVDSTLKIQPAKLEDSAVYLCASSLRGQTNSPLHFGNGTRLTVT.

The chain carries TRBV9 and TRBJ1-2, with D perhaps matching TRBD1 (5 bases). V lost 0 bases, J lost 8 bases, and 17 bases lay in between. The germline gives CDR1 SGDLS, CDR2 YYNGEE. This CDR3 region has 15 residues. The CDR3 sequence: CASSVGWGPGQGYTF. The CDR3 region has the DNA TGTGCCAGCAGCGTAGGATGGGGTCCAGGGCAAGGCTACACCTTC.

This chain connects TRBV6-5 to TRBJ1-4, with D hard to call. Germline-derived CDR1 and CDR2 are MNHEY and SVGAGI. The CDR3 sequence is 14 residues long. V lost 6 bases and J 0 bases, leaving 8 bases between the germline ends. CDR3 sequence: CASSRQATNEKLFF. The CDR3 nucleotides read TGTGCCAGCAGCCGACAAGCAACTAATGAAAAACTGTTTTTT.

The chain joins TRBV2 to TRBJ2-2, with no clear D. CDR1 and CDR2 (germline): SNHLY, FYNNEI. The V gene lost 7 bases and the J gene lost 8 bases, with 14 bases spanning the gap. The CDR3 contains 13 residues. This chain's CDR3 is CASNPGPWGELFF. The DNA of the CDR3 is TGTGCCAGCAACCCAGGTCCGTGGGGGGAGCTGTTTTTT. The whole variable domain, filled in from reference TRBV2 and TRBJ2-2, reads EPEVTQTPSHQVTQMGQEVILRCVPISNHLYFYWYRQILGQKVEFLVSFYNNEISEKSEIFDDQFSVERPDGSNFTLKIRSTKLEDSAMYFCASNPGPWGELFFGEGSRLTVL.

This CDR3 reads CASSLVTEYYGYTF. In DNA, the CDR3 is TGTGCCAGCAGCTTGGTAACAGAGTACTATGGCTACACCTTC. The chain employs TRBV5-6 and TRBJ1-2, with unresolved D. CDR3 size: 14 residues. V lost 0 bases and J 3 bases, leaving 9 bases between the germline ends. Looked up from germline, CDR1 is SGHDT and CDR2 is YYEEEE. The variable domain in full, with the rest retrieved from reference TRBV5-6 and TRBJ1-2, is DAGVTQSPTHLIKTRGQQVTLRCSPKSGHDTVSWYQQALGQGPQFIFQYYEEEERQRGNFPDRFSGHQFPNYSSELNVNALLLGDSALYLCASSLVTEYYGYTFGSGTRLTVV.

The genes are TRBV2 and TRBJ2-3; 10 nucleotides match TRBD2. The ends lost 0 bases at V and 4 bases at J; junction bases unmatched: 4. This CDR3 spans 16 amino acids. Germline CDR1 is SNHLY and CDR2 is FYNNEI. For the CDR3, the DNA is TGTGCCAGCAGTGAAGCGAAGCGGGAGGGGGCAGATACGCAGTATTTT. Its protein is CASSEAKREGADTQYF.

The V gene is TRBV7-2, the J gene TRBJ1-2, with D hard to call. Germline CDR1 and CDR2: SGHTA and FQGNSA. The CDR3 has 14 residues. V was pared by 2 bases and J by 6 bases, with 13 bases between. CDR3 DNA: TGTGCCAGCAGCTTATATGCACAGTATAATGGCTACACCTTC. Translated, it gives CASSLYAQYNGYTF.

The V and J genes are TRBV5-4 and TRBJ1-2; 10 bases match TRBD1. V shed 4 bases and J 2 bases; nucleotides not matched to a gene: 2. Per the germline V gene, CDR1 is SGHNT and CDR2 is YYREEE (reference sequence). The CDR3 spans 14 residues. CDR3 bases: TGTGCCAGCAGCCCGGGACAGGGGAACTATGGCTACACCTTC. Protein: CASSPGQGNYGYTF.

The CDR3 sequence is CASSLTNTEAFF. CDR3 coding DNA: TGCGCCAGCAGCCTTACTAACACTGAAGCTTTCTTT. The V call is TRBV4-3, the J call TRBJ1-1; D is unresolved. From germline, CDR1 is LGHNA and CDR2 YSLEER. This CDR3 is 12 amino acids long. Trimming removed 4 bases at V and 2 bases at J, with 5 bases between.